This is a list of T cell receptor beta chains from one sample in a study of cytomegalovirus exposure and HLA in healthy donors. The data were produced by immunoSEQ multiplex PCR, yet TCRdb's version contains in-frame clones alone and is incomplete. This table has over 150,000 clones, roughly 82% appearing once. The sequencing sample was made of PBMCs. The receptor source for this set is a girl aged 10 to 17 in good health and CMV-seropositive. Both conserved end residues are part of each CDR3. A D gene is named only where the DNA matches it firmly.

>TRBJ2-7|NA|TRBV6-6
CASRLLRDIIYEQYF
TGTGCCAGCAGACTACTCCGGGACATCATTTACGAGCAGTACTTC
>TRBJ1-3|NA|TRBV27
CASSPNRVGSGNTIYF
TGTGCCAGCAGTCCGAACAGGGTCGGGTCTGGAAACACCATATATTTT
>TRBJ2-5|NA|TRBV7-2
CASSVGHQETQYF
TGTGCCAGCAGCGTAGGGCACCAAGAGACCCAGTACTTC
>TRBJ1-1|TRBD1|TRBV19
CASSMGQGVSYTEAFF
TGTGCCAGTAGTATGGGACAGGGGGTCTCGTACACTGAAGCTTTCTTT
>TRBJ2-1|TRBD2|TRBV9
CASSVVGTSGGYNEQFF
TGTGCCAGCAGCGTAGTAGGGACTAGCGGGGGGTACAATGAGCAGTTCTTC
>TRBJ1-4|NA|TRBV6-6
CASSYVQGDEKLFF
TGTGCCAGCAGTTATGTGCAGGGCGATGAAAAACTGTTTTTT
>TRBJ2-1|TRBD2|TRBV11-3
CASSQAGTSSYNEQFF
TGTGCCAGCAGCCAAGCCGGGACTAGCTCCTACAATGAGCAGTTCTTC
>TRBJ2-7|TRBD1|TRBV11-2
CASSRGQGPSYEQYF
TGTGCCAGCAGTAGGGGACAGGGGCCCTCCTACGAGCAGTACTTC
>TRBJ1-5|NA|TRBV18
CASSPTGQGLNQPQHF
TGTGCCAGCTCACCTACTGGGCAGGGCCTTAATCAGCCCCAGCATTTT
>TRBJ2-1|NA|TRBV7-7
CASSWDSLANEQFF
TGTGCTAGCAGCTGGGACTCCTTGGCCAATGAGCAGTTCTTC
>TRBJ2-4|TRBD1|TRBV13
CASSITGAPKNIQYF
TGTGCCAGCAGCATTACAGGGGCGCCCAAAAACATTCAGTACTTC
>TRBJ1-1|NA|TRBV6-1
CASSEQANTEAFF
TGTGCCAGCAGTGAACAGGCGAACACTGAAGCTTTCTTT
>TRBJ1-5|NA|TRBV6-1
CASSGPGLPDQPQHF
TGTGCCAGCAGTGGGCCAGGACTACCTGATCAGCCCCAGCATTTT